This T cell receptor (beta chain) was sequenced during a study of blood T cell repertoires in COVID-19. Turning to the study itself: Researchers got acute and convalescent COVID-19 samples from the United States, Italy and Spain. Sample material is recorded as cDNA or gDNA derived from T cells, B-cell-depleted T cells, or PBMCs.

Clones were read by immunoSEQ multiplex PCR, and TCRdb kept only the in-frame ones, dropping some. The table shows 300,000 to 450,000 clones, with roughly 86% occurring only once. CDR3 length: 17 amino acids. The germline CDR1 and CDR2 sequences are KGHSH and LQKENI. With V trimmed by 1 base and J by 3 bases, 5 bases remained unmatched. The clonotype was recovered from a human donor in a cohort sampled during active COVID-19. Material for sequencing was peripheral blood. The gene calls are TRBV18 and TRBJ2-3; 12 positions match TRBD2. The CDR3 DNA reads as TGTGCCAGCTCACCACGGACTAGCGGGATTGGGACAGATACGCAGTATTTT. Translating gives CASSPRTSGIGTDTQYF.